This record looks at one T cell receptor (beta chain) sequence and its context. Antigen: not known. The source of the sample is a study of T cells in Graves' hyperthyroidism and ophthalmopathy. The overall study: The blood sample was taken at first diagnosis, before treatment began. Study-level results: Ophthalmopathy could be told apart from stable hyperthyroidism with a 13 V-J model.

Ophthalmopathy patients showed a Clinical Activity Score of at least 3, NOSPECS grade of at least 4 and duration under 3 months. Using over 8.5 ml of fresh peripheral blood, PBMCs were prepared. TCR beta CDR3 region amplification was performed from RNA transcripts. HTBI primers were the set used in a first-round RT-PCR of the TCR CDR3. TCRdb re-called the multiplex PCR reads with MiXCR, one entry per CDR3 protein. The sample has around 500,000 distinct CDR3 sequences, less than 25% seen once; the top ten hold around 50%. Germline CDR1 GTSNPN, CDR2 SVGIG (reference sequence). V lost 5 bases, J lost 1 base, and 14 bases lay in between. The CDR3 has 14 amino acids.

The V gene is TRBV30, the J gene TRBJ1-1; tentatively, D is TRBD1 (6 bases). This receptor was taken from a woman aged 65 to 85 with Graves' ophthalmopathy. Material: blood. CDR3 protein: CAWDRGQKNTEAFF. The CDR3 nucleotides are TGTGCCTGGGACCGGGGGCAGAAGAACACTGAAGCTTTCTTT. The variable domain in full, completed from reference TRBV30 and TRBJ1-1, reads SQTIHQWPATLVQPVGSPLSLECTVEGTSNPNLYWYRQAAGRGLQLLFYSVGIGQISSEVPQNLSASRPQDRQFILSSKKLLLSDSGFYLCAWDRGQKNTEAFFGQGTRLTVV.